The clone carrying this TCR beta chain was observed a few times. This entry belongs to a study of human T cells and chemical hapten exposure. What the library attached to individual cDNA molecules were unique molecular identifiers. TCRdb reprocessed the RACE reads via MiXCR and lists one record per CDR3 protein. Of fewer than 200,000 distinct CDR3 sequences in the sample, around a quarter were seen once. The CDR3 is made up of 20 amino acids. The germline CDR1 and CDR2 sequences are MNHEY and SVGEGT. V gave up 0 bases and J gave up 3 bases; unmatched junction bases: 12. Time point reported: patch test 3, about 24 weeks after DPC sensitization. As to treatment: therapeutic diphenylcyclopropenone sensitization with weekly scalp DPC.

This specimen was whole blood, taken in connection with sensitization to the hapten diphenylcyclopropenone (DPC). The receptor comes from a woman aged 18-29 years with alopecia areata. Some clones in this sample may be carry-over from other donors' samples. The gene calls are TRBV6-2 or TRBV6-3 and TRBJ2-6, with 9 bases that match TRBD2. The CDR3 reads CASSYSTRGSGSVGANVLTF. The DNA of the CDR3 is TGTGCCAGCAGTTACTCGACCAGGGGTAGCGGGAGTGTTGGGGCCAACGTCCTGACTTTC.